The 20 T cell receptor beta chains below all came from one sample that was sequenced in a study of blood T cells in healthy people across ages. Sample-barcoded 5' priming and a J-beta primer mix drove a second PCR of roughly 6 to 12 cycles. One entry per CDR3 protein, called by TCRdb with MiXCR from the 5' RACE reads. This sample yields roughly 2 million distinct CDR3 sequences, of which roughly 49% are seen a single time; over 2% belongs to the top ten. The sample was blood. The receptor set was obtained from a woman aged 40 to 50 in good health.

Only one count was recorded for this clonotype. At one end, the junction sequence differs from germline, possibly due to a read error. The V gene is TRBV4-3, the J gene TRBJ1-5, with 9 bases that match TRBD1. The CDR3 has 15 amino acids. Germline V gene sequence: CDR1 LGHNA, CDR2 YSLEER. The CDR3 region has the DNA TGCGCCAGCGGCCAAGGGACAGGGTCAAGACAGCCCCAGCATTTT. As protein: CASGQGTGSRQPQHF.

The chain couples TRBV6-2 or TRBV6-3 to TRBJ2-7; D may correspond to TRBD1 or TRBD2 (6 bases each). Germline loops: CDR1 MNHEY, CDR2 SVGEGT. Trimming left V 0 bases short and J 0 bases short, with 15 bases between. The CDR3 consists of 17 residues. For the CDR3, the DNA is TGTGCCAGCAGTTACTCGAAACGTCGGGGGCACTCCTACGAGCAGTACTTC. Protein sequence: CASSYSKRRGHSYEQYF.

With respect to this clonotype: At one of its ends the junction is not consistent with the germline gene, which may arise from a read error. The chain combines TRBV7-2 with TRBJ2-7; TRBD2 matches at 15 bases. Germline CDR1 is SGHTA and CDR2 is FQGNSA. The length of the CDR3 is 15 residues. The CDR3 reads CANSPGLAGGWEQYF. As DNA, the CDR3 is TGTGCCAACAGCCCGGGACTAGCGGGGGGTTGGGAGCAGTACTTC.

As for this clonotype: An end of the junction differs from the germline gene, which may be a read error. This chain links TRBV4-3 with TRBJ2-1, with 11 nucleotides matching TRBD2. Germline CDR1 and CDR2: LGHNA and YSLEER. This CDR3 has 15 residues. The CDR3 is CTSSQGGLAVNEQFF. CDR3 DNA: TGCACCAGCAGCCAAGGGGGACTAGCGGTAAATGAGCAGTTCTTC.

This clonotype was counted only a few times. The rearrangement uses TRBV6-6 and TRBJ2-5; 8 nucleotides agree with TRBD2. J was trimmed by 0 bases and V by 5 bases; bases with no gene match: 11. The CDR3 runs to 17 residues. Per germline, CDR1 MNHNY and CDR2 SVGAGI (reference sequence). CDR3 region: CASSRPGGVGYQETQYF. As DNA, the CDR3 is TGTGCCAGCAGTCGGCCGGGGGGGGTCGGATACCAAGAGACCCAGTACTTC.

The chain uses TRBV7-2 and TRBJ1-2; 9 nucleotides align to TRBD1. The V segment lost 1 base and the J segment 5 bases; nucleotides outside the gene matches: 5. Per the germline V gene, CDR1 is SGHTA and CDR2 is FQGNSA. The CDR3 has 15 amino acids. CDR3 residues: CASSLDRGQNYGYTF. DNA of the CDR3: TGTGCCAGCAGCTTAGACAGGGGGCAAAATTATGGCTACACCTTC.

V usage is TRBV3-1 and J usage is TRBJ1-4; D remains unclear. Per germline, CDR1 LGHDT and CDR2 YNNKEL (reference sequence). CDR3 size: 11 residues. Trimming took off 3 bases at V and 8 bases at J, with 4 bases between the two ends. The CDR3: CASSQTEKLFF. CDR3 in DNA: TGTGCCAGCAGCCAGACCGAAAAACTGTTTTTT.

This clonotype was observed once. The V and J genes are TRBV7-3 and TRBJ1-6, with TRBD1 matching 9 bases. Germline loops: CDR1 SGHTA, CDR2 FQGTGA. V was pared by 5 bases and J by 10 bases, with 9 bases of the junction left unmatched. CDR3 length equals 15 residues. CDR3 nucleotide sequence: TGTGCCAGCAGCCATACAGGGGGCAGGAAGTCACCCCTCCACTTT. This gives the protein CASSHTGGRKSPLHF.

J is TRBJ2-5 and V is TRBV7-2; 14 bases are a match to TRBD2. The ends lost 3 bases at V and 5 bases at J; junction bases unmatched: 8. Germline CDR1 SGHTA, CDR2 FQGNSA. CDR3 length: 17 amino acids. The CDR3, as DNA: TGTGCCAGCAGCTTTTGGACTAGCGGGGGGAGAAGGGAGACCCAGTACTTC. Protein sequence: CASSFWTSGGRRETQYF.

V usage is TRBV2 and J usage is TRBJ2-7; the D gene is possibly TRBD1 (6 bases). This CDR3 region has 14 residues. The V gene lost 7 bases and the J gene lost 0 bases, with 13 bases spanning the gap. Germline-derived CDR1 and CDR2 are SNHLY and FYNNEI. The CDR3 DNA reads TGTGCCAGCATCATCAGGGGCAGCTCCTACGAGCAGTACTTC. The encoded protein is CASIIRGSSYEQYF.

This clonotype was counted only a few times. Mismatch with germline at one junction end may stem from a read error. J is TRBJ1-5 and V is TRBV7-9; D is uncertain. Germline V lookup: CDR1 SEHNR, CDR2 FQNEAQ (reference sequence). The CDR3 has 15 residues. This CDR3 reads CASSLLAEGKQPQHF. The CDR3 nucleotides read TGTGCCAGCAGCTTATTGGCTGAGGGCAAGCAGCCCCAGCATTTT.

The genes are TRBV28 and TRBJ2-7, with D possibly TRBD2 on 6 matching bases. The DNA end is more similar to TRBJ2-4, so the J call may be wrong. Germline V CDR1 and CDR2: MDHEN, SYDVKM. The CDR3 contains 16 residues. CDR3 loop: CASSLEGTLAKNIQYF. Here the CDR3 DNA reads TGTGCCAGCAGTCTGGAGGGGACTCTGGCCAAAAACATTCAGTACTTC.

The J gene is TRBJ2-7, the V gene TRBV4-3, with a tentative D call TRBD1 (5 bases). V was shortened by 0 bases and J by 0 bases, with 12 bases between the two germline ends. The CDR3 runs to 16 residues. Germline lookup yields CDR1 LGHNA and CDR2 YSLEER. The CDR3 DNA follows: TGCGCCAGCAGCCAAGACAGCGAGACAGTCTCCTACGAGCAGTACTTC. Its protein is CASSQDSETVSYEQYF.

Here the CDR3 reads CASGPSATDREQYF. In DNA, the CDR3 is TGTGCCAGCGGCCCTAGTGCCACGGACCGCGAGCAGTACTTC. This chain joins TRBV7-2 and TRBJ2-7; D is uncertain. Germline loops: CDR1 SGHTA, CDR2 FQGNSA. The V and J ends lost 8 bases and 6 bases respectively, with 20 bases between them. The CDR3 runs to 14 residues.

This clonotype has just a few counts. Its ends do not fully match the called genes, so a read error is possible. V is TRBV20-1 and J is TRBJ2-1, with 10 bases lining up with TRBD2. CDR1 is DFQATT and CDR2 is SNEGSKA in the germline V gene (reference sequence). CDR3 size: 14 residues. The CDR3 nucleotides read TGCAGTGGTAGAGCGGGGGGGCCCTACAATGAGCAGTTCTTC. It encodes CSGRAGGPYNEQFF.

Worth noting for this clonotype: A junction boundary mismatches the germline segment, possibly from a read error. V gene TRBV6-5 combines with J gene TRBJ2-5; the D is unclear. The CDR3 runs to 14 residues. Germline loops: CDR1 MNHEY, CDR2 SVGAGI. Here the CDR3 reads CAGSYGPIQETQYF. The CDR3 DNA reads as TGTGCCGGCAGTTACGGACCGATTCAAGAGACCCAGTACTTC.

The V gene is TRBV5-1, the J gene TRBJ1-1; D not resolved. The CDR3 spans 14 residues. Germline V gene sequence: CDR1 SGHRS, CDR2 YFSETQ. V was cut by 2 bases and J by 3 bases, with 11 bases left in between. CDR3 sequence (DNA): TGCGCCAGCAGCTTCCCGGGGAGCCACACTGAAGCTTTCTTT. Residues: CASSFPGSHTEAFF.

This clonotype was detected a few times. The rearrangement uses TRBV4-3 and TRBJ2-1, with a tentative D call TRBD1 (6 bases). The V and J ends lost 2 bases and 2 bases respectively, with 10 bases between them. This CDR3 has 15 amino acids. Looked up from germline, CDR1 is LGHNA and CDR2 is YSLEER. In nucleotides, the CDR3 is TGCGCCAGCAGCCAAACTGAGGGGGCCTACAATGAGCAGTTCTTC. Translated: CASSQTEGAYNEQFF.

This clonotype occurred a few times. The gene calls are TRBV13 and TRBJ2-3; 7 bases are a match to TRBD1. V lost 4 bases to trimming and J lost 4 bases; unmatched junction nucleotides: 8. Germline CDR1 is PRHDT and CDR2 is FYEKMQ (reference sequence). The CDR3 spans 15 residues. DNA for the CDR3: TGTGCCAGCAGCTCACAGGGGAGAGTGGCAGATACGCAGTATTTT. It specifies CASSSQGRVADTQYF.

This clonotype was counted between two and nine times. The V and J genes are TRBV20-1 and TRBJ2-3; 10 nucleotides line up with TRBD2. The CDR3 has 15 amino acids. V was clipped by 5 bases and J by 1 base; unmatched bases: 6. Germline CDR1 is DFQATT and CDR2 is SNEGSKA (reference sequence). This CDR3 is CSAPTSGVGTDTQYF. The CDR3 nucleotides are TGCAGTGCTCCAACTAGCGGGGTTGGCACAGATACGCAGTATTTT.